The present T cell receptor beta chain was sequenced within a study of cytomegalovirus exposure and HLA in healthy donors. The PCR made use of 60 Vbeta and 13 Jbeta primers. Sequencing used immunoSEQ multiplex PCR; TCRdb keeps in-frame clones, though not all of them. The data contain 150,000 or so clones, around three quarters of them singletons. Turning to this clone: Its antigen is currently unknown.

The V gene lost 3 bases and the J gene lost 16 bases, with 16 bases spanning the gap. CDR1 is GTSNPN, CDR2 SVGIG, per germline (reference sequence). The CDR3 spans 12 residues. Study-wide points: Published work reported that the classifier diagnosed cytomegalovirus status with high specificity and sensitivity. Researchers catalogued roughly 170 TCR beta chains as cytomegalovirus-associated. A previous analysis found most TCR beta V segments productive roughly 87% or roughly 30% of the time.

This clonotype originated in a man aged 45 to 65 in good health and CMV-seropositive. The sequenced sample was PBMCs. V usage is TRBV30 and J usage is TRBJ1-6; no clear D gene. The CDR3 is CAWSLTNKALHF. The DNA for the CDR3 is TGTGCCTGGAGCCTTACTAACAAGGCTCTCCACTTT.